Listed below are T cell receptor beta chains from one sample, sequenced in a study of blood T cell repertoires in COVID-19. This table comes from immunoSEQ multiplex PCR, and its TCRdb copy is limited to in-frame clones, with some not included. The sample holds about 61,000 clones, roughly 86% seen once. The material sequenced was peripheral blood. All receptors come from a woman in her fifties or sixties with active or convalescent COVID-19. CDR3s include the opening cysteine and the closing phenylalanine or tryptophan. A D gene is named only where the DNA matches it firmly. Clone size is shown for a subset of rows, as once, few, many or a class of expanded clone.

TRBD1	TRBV2	TRBJ2-3	-	15	CASSATGDNTDTQYF	TGTGCCAGCAGCGCGACAGGGGATAACACAGATACGCAGTATTTT
TRBD2	TRBV15	TRBJ2-1	-	18	CATSRDHLAGGVYNEQFF	TGTGCCACCAGCAGGGACCATCTAGCGGGAGGCGTCTACAATGAGCAGTTCTTC
TRBD1	TRBV19	TRBJ2-2	-	14	CATTDRENTGELFF	TGTGCCACTACGGACAGGGAGAACACCGGGGAGCTGTTTTTT
TRBD2	TRBV24-1	TRBJ2-3	-	19	CATSDSDGLAGGFTDTQYF	TGTGCCACCAGTGATTCCGACGGACTAGCGGGAGGGTTCACAGATACGCAGTATTTT
-	TRBV7-3	TRBJ2-7	-	13	CASSLPGSYEQYF	TGTGCCAGCAGCTTACCCGGTTCCTACGAGCAGTACTTC
TRBD1	TRBV6-2/TRBV6-3	TRBJ2-7	-	18	CASSYSSTGGTGSREQYF	TGTGCCAGCAGTTACTCGAGTACCGGGGGGACAGGGTCGCGGGAGCAGTACTTC
-	TRBV7-2	TRBJ2-1	-	13	CASSLTLANEQFF	TGTGCCAGCAGCTTAACACTAGCCAATGAGCAGTTCTTC
TRBD1	TRBV29-1	TRBJ1-2	-	13	CSVGGQSNYGYTF	TGCAGCGTTGGGGGACAGTCTAACTATGGCTACACCTTC
TRBD2	TRBV10-3	TRBJ2-4	-	14	CAISRLAGENIQYF	TGTGCCATCTCTCGACTAGCGGGAGAAAACATTCAGTACTTC
-	TRBV6-5	TRBJ1-1	-	15	CASSYSRAKNTEAFF	TGTGCCAGCAGTTACAGCAGGGCCAAAAACACTGAAGCTTTCTTT
-	TRBV7-8	TRBJ2-1	-	15	CASSLVESTGNEQFF	TGTGCCAGCAGCTTAGTGGAAAGTACAGGGAATGAGCAGTTCTTC
-	TRBV5-1	TRBJ1-1	-	15	CASSWQGPQNTEAFF	TGCGCCAGCAGCTGGCAGGGGCCTCAGAACACTGAAGCTTTCTTT
TRBD1	TRBV5-8	TRBJ1-1	-	15	CASSLQGKLNTEAFF	TGTGCCAGCAGCTTACAGGGGAAACTGAACACTGAAGCTTTCTTT
TRBD1	TRBV27	TRBJ1-4	-	16	CASSPLKDRGLVKLFF	TGTGCCAGCAGTCCCTTAAAGGACAGGGGGCTGGTAAAACTGTTTTTT
TRBD2	TRBV24-1	TRBJ2-1	-	16	CATSDSRTSDHNEQFF	TGTGCCACCAGTGATTCAAGGACTAGCGACCACAATGAGCAGTTCTTC
TRBD2	TRBV4-2	TRBJ2-1	-	16	CASSQEPSGSYNEQFF	TGTGCCAGCAGCCAAGAACCGAGCGGGAGCTACAATGAGCAGTTCTTC
-	TRBV3-1/TRBV3-2	TRBJ2-3	-	17	CASSLSGSAGMVNTQYF	TGTGCCAGCAGCCTATCAGGTTCTGCGGGAATGGTTAATACGCAGTATTTT
-	TRBV29-1	TRBJ1-2	-	12	CSVVGGTYGYTF	TGCAGCGTTGTTGGGGGGACCTATGGCTACACCTTC
TRBD2	TRBV10-1	TRBJ2-3	-	13	CASSLAGDDTQYF	TGCGCCAGCAGTTTGGCGGGAGACGATACGCAGTATTTT
TRBD2	TRBV10-2	TRBJ2-2	once	14	CASNSGSESGELFF	TGCGCCAGCAATAGCGGGAGTGAGTCCGGGGAGCTGTTTTTT
TRBD2	TRBV10-3	TRBJ2-1	-	15	CAISESREGINEQFF	TGTGCCATCAGTGAGTCGCGGGAGGGCATCAATGAGCAGTTCTTC
-	TRBV19	TRBJ2-7	-	14	CASTIRGGRYEQYF	TGTGCCAGTACCATAAGAGGGGGACGGTACGAGCAGTACTTC
TRBD2	TRBV29-1	TRBJ2-1	-	15	CSVTPTSGSTHEQFF	TGCAGCGTTACCCCAACTAGCGGGAGTACCCATGAGCAGTTCTTC
TRBD2	TRBV6-5	TRBJ2-7	-	15	CASSYSYRTSDEQYF	TGTGCCAGCAGTTACTCTTATCGGACTAGCGACGAGCAGTACTTC
-	TRBV5-8	TRBJ1-2	-	14	CASSLRGAAYGYTF	TGTGCCAGCAGCTTACGGGGGGCTGCCTATGGCTACACCTTC
TRBD2	TRBV4-2	TRBJ2-2	-	18	CASSRIGASGRGTGELFF	TGTGCCAGCAGCCGGATCGGGGCTAGCGGGAGGGGGACCGGGGAGCTGTTTTTT
-	TRBV7-9	TRBJ1-1	-	15	CASSIGTGLNTEAFF	TGTGCCAGCAGCATAGGAACGGGACTTAACACTGAAGCTTTCTTT
-	TRBV7-9	TRBJ1-1	-	13	CASSRQSGTEAFF	TGTGCCAGCAGCCGACAGTCAGGGACTGAAGCTTTCTTT
TRBD2	TRBV14	TRBJ2-3	-	16	CASSQAELAKKDTQYF	TGTGCCAGCAGCCAAGCCGAACTAGCGAAAAAGGATACGCAGTATTTT
TRBD2	TRBV19	TRBJ2-1	-	15	CASSRSGRSYNEQFF	TGTGCCAGTAGCCGAAGCGGGAGGTCCTACAATGAGCAGTTCTTC
TRBD1	TRBV29-1	TRBJ1-1	-	17	CSVVSRPDRGWNTEAFF	TGCAGCGTTGTAAGCCGTCCGGACAGGGGGTGGAACACTGAAGCTTTCTTT
TRBD1	TRBV6-2/TRBV6-3	TRBJ1-6	-	18	CASTPIGTGREVNSPLHF	TGTGCCAGCACCCCGATTGGGACAGGGCGTGAGGTTAATTCACCCCTCCACTTT
-	TRBV29-1	TRBJ2-7	-	12	CSVDVTPYEQYF	TGCAGCGTTGACGTCACTCCCTACGAGCAGTACTTC
-	TRBV4-1	TRBJ1-3	-	15	CASSQWGGSGNTIYF	TGCGCCAGCAGCCAATGGGGGGGATCTGGAAACACCATATATTTT
-	TRBV18	TRBJ1-5	-	14	CASSLEVSNQPQHF	TGTGCCAGCTCACTAGAGGTTAGCAATCAGCCCCAGCATTTT
-	TRBV25-1	TRBJ2-1	-	12	CASSEWSGDEFF	TGTGCCAGCAGTGAATGGTCAGGGGATGAGTTCTTC
-	TRBV2	TRBJ2-1	-	17	CASSTSADSNLPNEQFF	TGTGCCAGCAGTACCAGCGCTGATTCCAATTTACCAAATGAGCAGTTCTTC
-	TRBV27	TRBJ2-7	-	14	CASSLASGEYEQYF	TGTGCCAGCAGTTTAGCCTCCGGGGAATACGAGCAGTACTTC
TRBD1	TRBV5-1	TRBJ2-2	-	13	CASRGQGPGELFF	TGCGCCAGCCGGGGACAGGGGCCCGGGGAGCTGTTTTTT
-	TRBV7-9	TRBJ1-1	-	13	CASSLAMNTEAFF	TGTGCCAGCAGCTTAGCTATGAACACTGAAGCTTTCTTT
TRBD2	TRBV2	TRBJ2-1	-	15	CASSEAAGGYNEQFF	TGTGCCAGCAGTGAAGCAGCGGGAGGCTACAATGAGCAGTTCTTC
TRBD1	TRBV2	TRBJ2-7	-	13	CANEPGQRNEQYF	TGTGCCAACGAACCGGGACAGAGGAACGAGCAGTACTTC
-	TRBV4-2	TRBJ1-1	-	19	CASSQVVGSRARANTEAFF	TGTGCCAGCAGCCAAGTAGTCGGGTCCAGGGCACGCGCGAACACTGAAGCTTTCTTT
-	TRBV9	TRBJ2-3	-	15	CASSYSGTSTDTQYF	TGTGCCAGCAGCTATAGCGGAACTAGCACAGATACGCAGTATTTT
TRBD1	TRBV27	TRBJ2-7	-	17	CASSLGAGGEKSYEQYF	TGTGCCAGCAGTTTAGGGGCAGGGGGTGAGAAGTCCTACGAGCAGTACTTC
TRBD1	TRBV28	TRBJ2-1	-	15	CASSPAGQGQFEQFF	TGTGCCAGCAGTCCGGCGGGACAGGGCCAATTTGAGCAGTTCTTC
-	TRBV3-1/TRBV3-2	TRBJ2-5	once	14	CASSVKRSQETQYF	TGTGCCAGCAGCGTGAAGCGGAGTCAAGAGACCCAGTACTTC